This T cell receptor beta chain was found in a study of shared clonotypes between healthy human individuals. Study-level background: Contributing individuals were two females and a few males aged 18 to 49. Three plates were used per donor for CD4 naive, three for CD4 memory, two for CD8 naive and one for CD8 memory.

The CDR3 sequence is 17 residues long. V lost 3 bases to trimming and J lost 5 bases; unmatched junction nucleotides: 12. Germline V lookup: CDR1 KGHSH, CDR2 LQKENI. Positively selected for CCR7, the CD45RO-negative cells used as naive CD8 cells excluded terminally differentiated effector memory CD45RA+ cells. Each subset's genomic DNA was split evenly across several immunoSEQ plates. TCRdb keeps only in-frame clones here, not all; method: immunoSEQ multiplex PCR. The sample has approximately 810,000 clones; nearly 95% are singletons. This TCR was sampled from a man between 25 and 39 years old in good health. This chain connects TRBV18 to TRBJ2-1; 8 bases fit TRBD2. Specimen: naive CD8+ T cells sorted from blood. The CDR3 region has the DNA TGTGCCAGCTCACCTTCCTTCGGGACTAGGGTAAACAATGAGCAGTTCTTC. Amino acids: CASSPSFGTRVNNEQFF.